This TCR beta chain was documented in a study of control samples from healthy donors and cancer patients. The CDR3 runs 13 residues. Trimming stripped 5 bases from V and 5 bases from J, with 12 bases between. The germline gives CDR1 LGHDT, CDR2 YNNKEL (reference sequence). Sequenced by immunoSEQ multiplex PCR; TCRdb stores in-frame clones only, minus some. The table has approximately 130,000 clones, 87% seen once. This rearrangement joins TRBV3-1 (or the pseudogene TRBV3-2) to TRBJ2-5; TRBD2 might be the D (5 bases). This clonotype was sampled from a man between 25 and 39 years old in good health. The specimen sequenced was blood. The CDR3 region has the DNA TGTGCCAGCAGCGCTTCGAGGGCGGAGACCCAGTACTTC. This sequence encodes CASSASRAETQYF.